The present T cell receptor beta chain was sequenced within a study of blood T cells in healthy people across ages. This clonotype was picked up a small number of times. The target antigen is unknown. V was cut by 0 bases and J by 1 base, with 12 bases left in between. CDR1 is LGHNA, CDR2 YNFKEQ, per germline. The CDR3 is 16 residues long. The study's findings and limits: Greater diversity and more naive CD4+ cells were seen in long-lived donors than in aged donors.

Then a second PCR, running roughly 7 to 11 cycles, was carried out with a sample-barcoded 5' primer and a J-beta primer mix. Each cDNA molecule was tagged by a template-switch adaptor that had 12 random nucleotides. TCRdb analysed the 5' RACE reads with MiXCR anew, one entry per CDR3 protein. This table holds approximately 1,000,000 distinct CDR3 sequences, about two fifths found once. This chain links TRBV4-2 with TRBJ1-1, with D hard to call. The receptor was isolated from a man aged 18 to 30 in good health. Sequencing used blood. The CDR3 here is CASSQEAGVWNTEAFF. CDR3 coding DNA: TGTGCCAGCAGCCAAGAGGCCGGGGTTTGGAACACTGAAGCTTTCTTT.